This T cell receptor beta chain was sequenced for a study of T cell responses to AZD1222 COVID-19 vaccine. Whole-study findings and limits: Close to half of all spike-specific TCRs reportedly target regions of the variants that are unmutated. A rise in Spike-specific TCR breadth and depth followed two AZD1222 doses.

About this clone: As yet, its antigen is unknown.

Profiled with immunoSEQ multiplex PCR; TCRdb holds only in-frame clones, not every one. The table records around 150,000 clones, 80% to 95% of them present only once. Germline loops: CDR1 SNHLY, CDR2 FYNNEI. V was pared by 0 bases and J by 7 bases, with 7 bases of the junction left unmatched. CDR3 length equals 16 residues. The material sequenced was peripheral blood, taken 28 days after the second AZD1222 dose. The chain carries TRBV2 and TRBJ2-2, with 8 bases identical to TRBD2. This TCR came from an adult who received the AZD1222 COVID-19 vaccine. Here the CDR3 reads CASSEAPGGPFGELFF. CDR3 in DNA: TGTGCCAGCAGTGAAGCACCGGGAGGGCCATTCGGGGAGCTGTTTTTT.